The 4 T cell receptor beta chains listed next were all sequenced from one sample in a study of blood T cell repertoires in COVID-19. Assay used: immunoSEQ multiplex PCR; TCRdb lists only in-frame clones, some missing. Of some 160,000 clones in the sample, roughly 90% were seen once. The sample was PBMCs or T cells enriched from blood (not recorded which). The receptors were sampled from a woman in her forties or fifties who had recovered from COVID-19.

This clone was detected only once. As DNA, the CDR3 is TGTGCCAGCAGCTTAAAAGGACTGGTGACTCAGCCCCAGCATTTT. Amino acids: CASSLKGLVTQPQHF. This chain joins TRBV7-2 and TRBJ1-5; D is undetermined. The CDR3 sequence is 15 residues long. Germline V gene sequence: CDR1 SGHTA, CDR2 FQGNSA. Deletions cut 2 bases from V and 6 bases from J, with 14 bases between. Variable domain in full (rest from reference TRBV7-2 and TRBJ1-5): GAGVSQSPSNKVTEKGKDVELRCDPISGHTALYWYRQSLGQGLEFLIYFQGNSAPDKSGLPSDRFSAERTGGSVSTLTIQRTQQEDSAVYLCASSLKGLVTQPQHFGDGTRLSIL.

The gene calls are TRBV19 and TRBJ1-1, with no clear D. Trimming left V 7 bases short and J 3 bases short, with 18 bases between. In germline, CDR1 is LNHDA, CDR2 SQIVND (reference sequence). The CDR3 is 15 residues long. CDR3 nucleotide sequence: TGTGCCAGTACAACCGGGATCGGGAGCTACACTGAAGCTTTCTTT. Amino acid sequence: CASTTGIGSYTEAFF.

The rearrangement uses TRBV30 and TRBJ1-6; TRBD1 matches 10 bases. The CDR3 has 16 amino acids. V lost 3 bases, J lost 5 bases, and 7 bases stayed unmatched. The germline V gene encodes CDR1 GTSNPN and CDR2 SVGIG (reference sequence). CDR3 region: CAWRRTGGYHNSPLHF. CDR3 nucleotides: TGTGCCTGGAGACGGACAGGGGGGTACCATAATTCACCCCTCCACTTT.

The V call is TRBV6-5, the J call TRBJ1-4; 8 nucleotides align to TRBD1. The V gene's germline CDR1 is MNHEY and CDR2 SVGAGI. This CDR3 contains 16 residues. V gave up 0 bases and J gave up 7 bases; unmatched junction bases: 7. CDR3 amino acids: CASSYSNRGSGEKLFF. Here the CDR3 DNA reads TGTGCCAGCAGTTACTCAAACAGGGGGTCTGGTGAAAAACTGTTTTTT.